This record concerns one T cell receptor (beta chain) sequence. Antigen specificity is unknown. This entry comes from a study of regulatory and conventional T cells in RAG deficiency. Findings of the study overall: In Omenn syndrome, Treg and Tconv repertoires overlapped >85%.

Blood CD4+ CD25-low CD127-high conventional T cells supplied the genomic DNA template. Profiling relied on immunoSEQ multiplex PCR, and the TCRdb table lists in-frame clones only, not all of them. The table lists approximately 46,000 clones, about 90% of them singletons, with roughly 0.5% in the top ten. CDR1 is SNHLY, CDR2 FYNNEI, per germline. This CDR3 comprises 15 residues. The V and J ends lost 7 bases and 4 bases respectively, with 19 bases between them. This sample was shared with a second study, whose subject was regulatory T cells. As that report states: The primer mix had 52 TRBV and 13 TRBJ primers.

Source material: CD4+ effector T cells sorted from blood. The TCR comes from a human donor in good health. The chain recombines TRBV2 with TRBJ1-2, with D possibly matching TRBD1 (6 bases). The CDR3 DNA follows: TGTGCCAGCACCAAAATACAGGGATCCTCCTATGGCTACACCTTC. It encodes CASTKIQGSSYGYTF.